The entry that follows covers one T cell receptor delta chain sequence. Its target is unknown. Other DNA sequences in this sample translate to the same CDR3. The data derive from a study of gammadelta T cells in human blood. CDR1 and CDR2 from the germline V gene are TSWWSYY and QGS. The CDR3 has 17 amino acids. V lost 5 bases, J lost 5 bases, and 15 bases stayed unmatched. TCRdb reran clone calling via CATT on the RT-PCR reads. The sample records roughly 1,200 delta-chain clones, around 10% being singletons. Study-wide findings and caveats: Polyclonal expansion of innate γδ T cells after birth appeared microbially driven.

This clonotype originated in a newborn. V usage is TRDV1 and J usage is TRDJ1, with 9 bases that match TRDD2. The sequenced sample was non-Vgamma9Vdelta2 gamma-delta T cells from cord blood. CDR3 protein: CALGLPSYATGTDKLIF. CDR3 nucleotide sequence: TGTGCTCTTGGGTTACCTTCCTACGCCACGGGAACTGATAAACTCATCTTT.